Listed below are T cell receptor beta chains from one sample, sequenced in a study of blood T cells in healthy people across ages. One entry per CDR3 protein, called by TCRdb with MiXCR from the 5' RACE reads. The sample shows 1,300,000 or so distinct CDR3 sequences, 55% to 75% of them seen only once. The source material was blood. The receptors come from a man younger than 30 in good health. Each CDR3 is given with its conserved first and last residue. D genes are given only for firm matches. The size entry is marked missing in some rows and otherwise reads once, few, many or a size class.

TRBV20-1	NA	TRBJ2-1	TRBD1	CSAPTGVGSYNEQFF	TGCAGTGCTCCTACAGGGGTTGGGTCCTACAATGAGCAGTTCTTC
TRBV29-1	many	TRBJ2-7	NA	CSVEVGGEQYF	TGCAGCGTTGAGGTGGGGGGCGAGCAGTACTTC
TRBV3-1	NA	TRBJ1-6	NA	CASSQAGAGNNSPLHF	TGTGCCAGCAGCCAAGCGGGGGCCGGGAATAATTCACCCCTCCACTTT
TRBV6-1	NA	TRBJ1-2	TRBD1	CASRSPIRDRGLFGGYTF	TGTGCCAGCAGGTCTCCCATCCGGGACAGGGGGCTGTTCGGCGGCTACACCTTC
TRBV29-1	NA	TRBJ1-2	TRBD1	CSVARVNSGTDGYTF	TGCAGCGTTGCACGAGTTAACTCCGGGACAGATGGCTACACCTTC
TRBV10-3	NA	TRBJ2-1	NA	CAIIGGTYNEQFF	TGTGCCATCATTGGGGGGACCTACAATGAGCAGTTCTTC
TRBV28	few	TRBJ2-7	TRBD1	CASSLPATGYEQYF	TGTGCCAGCAGTTTACCCGCGACAGGGTACGAGCAGTACTTC
TRBV12-3/TRBV12-4	NA	TRBJ1-6	NA	CASSPPRGWSPLHF	TGTGCCAGCAGCCCCCCCCGGGGATGGTCACCCCTCCACTTT
TRBV2	once	TRBJ2-2	NA	CASSIYDTGELFF	TGTGCCAGCAGCATCTACGACACCGGGGAGCTGTTTTTT
TRBV12-3/TRBV12-4	NA	TRBJ2-6	NA	CASSLQGQAGANVLTF	TGTGCCAGCAGCCTACAGGGCCAGGCTGGGGCCAACGTCCTGACTTTC
TRBV14	NA	TRBJ1-2	NA	CASSQEGAGVHLNYGYTF	TGTGCCAGCAGCCAAGAGGGGGCAGGGGTCCACCTAAACTATGGCTACACCTTC
TRBV12-3/TRBV12-4	once	TRBJ1-2	NA	CASSLRQDGSGYTF	TGTGCCAGCAGTTTAAGACAGGATGGGAGCGGCTACACCTTC
TRBV20-1	NA	TRBJ1-1	NA	CSARDSRGATEAFF	TGCAGTGCTAGAGATTCTCGGGGAGCCACTGAAGCTTTCTTT
TRBV7-2	NA	TRBJ2-7	TRBD1	CASSSRQGGAYEQYF	TGTGCCAGCAGCTCGAGACAGGGGGGCGCCTACGAGCAGTACTTC
TRBV3-1	NA	TRBJ2-5	TRBD2	CASSLAGINEQYF	TGTGCCAGCAGTCTAGCGGGGATCAATGAACAGTACTTC
TRBV7-2	NA	TRBJ2-5	TRBD1	CASSLGDRGLFGTQYF	TGTGCCAGCAGCTTAGGGGACAGGGGGCTTTTCGGGACCCAGTACTTC
TRBV6-2/TRBV6-3	NA	TRBJ2-1	NA	CASSLIEVNEQFF	TGTGCCAGCTCCTTGATAGAGGTGAATGAGCAGTTCTTC
TRBV27	NA	TRBJ1-5	NA	CASSLEGINHQPQHF	TGTGCCAGCAGTTTAGAGGGGATTAACCATCAGCCCCAGCATTTT
TRBV20-1	NA	TRBJ1-5	NA	CSASDGLYSNQPQHF	TGCAGTGCTAGTGACGGGTTGTATAGCAATCAGCCCCAGCATTTT
TRBV12-3/TRBV12-4	NA	TRBJ2-7	NA	CASSFTGFSYEQYF	TGTGCCAGCAGTTTCACCGGGTTCAGCTACGAGCAGTACTTC
TRBV21-1	NA	TRBJ2-7	NA	CASSTRGQPGDEQYF	TGTGCCAGCAGCACTAGAGGACAGCCAGGGGACGAGCAGTACTTC
TRBV10-3	NA	TRBJ2-6	NA	CAITTGRGSAGANVLTF	TGTGCCATCACCACAGGCAGGGGAAGCGCTGGGGCCAACGTCCTGACTTTC
TRBV7-8	NA	TRBJ2-1	NA	CASSSQAATSYNEQFF	TGTGCCAGCAGCTCCCAAGCGGCTACCTCCTACAATGAGCAGTTCTTC
TRBV10-3	many	TRBJ2-1	NA	CAIRLDGSSYNEQFF	TGTGCCATCAGACTCGACGGTAGCTCCTACAATGAGCAGTTCTTC